A single sample gave rise to the 20 T cell receptor beta chains below, sequenced in a study of cytomegalovirus exposure and HLA in healthy donors. Researchers ran the PCR with 60 Vbeta and 13 Jbeta primers. Repertoires were generated with immunoSEQ multiplex PCR, while TCRdb's copy carries only in-frame clones and drops some. The sample has approximately 190,000 clones; approximately 80% are singletons. The sequencing input was PBMCs. The receptor set was obtained from a man in his forties or fifties in good health and CMV-seropositive.

The J gene is TRBJ1-4, the V gene TRBV7-9, with TRBD1 matching over 8 bases. CDR3 length: 17 amino acids. The V gene's germline CDR1 is SEHNR and CDR2 FQNEAQ (reference sequence). The V gene end was trimmed by 5 bases and the J gene end by 6 bases; junction bases not matched to a gene: 14. For the CDR3, the DNA is TGTGCCAGCAGCCCATTCCCCCGGGACAGGACAGATGAAAAACTGTTTTTT. Translating gives CASSPFPRDRTDEKLFF.

The rearrangement links TRBV6-1 to TRBJ1-4; D is perhaps TRBD1 (5 bases). Germline V gene data show CDR1 as MNHNS and CDR2 as SASEGT. CDR3 length equals 14 residues. Trimming took 0 bases from V and 5 from J, leaving 7 bases between them. This CDR3 reads CASSEATANEKLFF. The CDR3 DNA reads as TGTGCCAGCAGTGAAGCGACAGCAAATGAAAAACTGTTTTTT.

Of note for this clone: Germline and junction disagree at one end, which may indicate a read error. The chain uses TRBV25-1 and TRBJ2-1; D may be TRBD2 (6 bases). CDR1 and CDR2 from the germline V gene are MGHDK and SYGVNS. This CDR3 region has 13 residues. The DNA of the CDR3 is TGTGTCAGCAGAGGAGGGGCCTCGATAGAGCAGTTCTTC. Amino acid sequence: CVSRGGASIEQFF.

The V call is TRBV7-9, the J call TRBJ2-3, with D maybe TRBD1 (6 bases). Germline V gene data show CDR1 as SEHNR and CDR2 as FQNEAQ (reference sequence). Trimming left V 5 bases short and J 0 bases short, with 12 bases between. The CDR3 runs 15 residues. CDR3 bases: TGTGCCAGCAGCCGCCGGACAGCTAGCACAGATACGCAGTATTTT. Encoded protein: CASSRRTASTDTQYF.

The chain carries TRBV10-3 and TRBJ1-1; no firm D call. The CDR3 sequence is 15 residues long. CDR1 and CDR2 (germline): ENHRY, SYGVKD. Trimming cost V 6 bases and J 1 base, with 15 bases left between them. The CDR3 spells CAIRYGVGANTEAFF. The CDR3 DNA reads as TGTGCCATCAGATACGGGGTAGGTGCGAACACTGAAGCTTTCTTT.

This clone has just one count. The V gene is TRBV21-1, the J gene TRBJ2-5; the table's D call, TRBD1, was not checked against the DNA. TRBV21-1 is recorded as a pseudogene. This CDR3 spans 12 amino acids. The CDR3 sequence is CAKDRGQETQYF. The CDR3 bases are TGTGCCAAAGACAGGGGTCAAGAGACCCAGTACTTC.

The chain is built from TRBV29-1 and TRBJ1-2; TRBD1 aligns across 9 bases. CDR1 is SQVTM, CDR2 ANQGSEA, per germline. CDR3 size: 16 residues. The CDR3 here is CSATPRDRALNYGYTF. In DNA, the CDR3 is TGCAGTGCTACCCCCCGGGACAGGGCCCTTAACTATGGCTACACCTTC.

Regarding this clone: An end of the junction differs from the germline gene, which may be a read error. The CDR3 nucleotides read TGTGCCAGCAGTAACCCAGCGACTAACTATGGCTACGCCTTC. Translated, it gives CASSNPATNYGYAF. The V gene is TRBV5-4, the J gene TRBJ1-2; D is unresolved. CDR3 length: 14 amino acids. CDR1 is SGHNT, CDR2 YYREEE, per germline (reference sequence).

The gene calls are TRBV19 and TRBJ2-1; 8 nucleotides line up with TRBD1. This CDR3 contains 16 residues. Germline CDR1 and CDR2: LNHDA and SQIVND (reference sequence). J was trimmed by 4 bases and V by 6 bases; bases with no gene match: 11. The chain's CDR3 is CASSARRGQGYNEQFF. The CDR3 DNA reads as TGTGCCAGTAGCGCGCGCAGGGGGCAAGGATACAATGAGCAGTTCTTC.

The chain couples TRBV25-1 to TRBJ2-3; TRBD2 agrees at 13 bases. The CDR3 runs 14 residues. Germline CDR1 and CDR2: MGHDK and SYGVNS. DNA of the CDR3: TGTGCATTCGGACTAGCGGGGGTGTTTGGTACGCAGTATTTT. This sequence encodes CAFGLAGVFGTQYF.

The J gene is TRBJ1-1, the V gene TRBV29-1; TRBD1 matches at 7 bases. The length of the CDR3 is 12 residues. V was clipped by 8 bases and J by 1 base; unmatched bases: 4. The germline V gene encodes CDR1 SQVTM and CDR2 ANQGSEA. CDR3 nucleotide sequence: TGCAGCACTTGGACAGGGAACACTGAAGCTTTCTTT. It specifies CSTWTGNTEAFF.

This chain connects TRBV7-3 to TRBJ2-5; 9 bases are shared with TRBD1. The J segment lost 5 bases and the V segment lost 6 bases, leaving 7 bases of the junction unmatched. The CDR3 is 14 amino acids. CDR1 and CDR2 (germline): SGHTA, FQGTGA. The chain's CDR3 is CASRFTGGDETQYF. The CDR3 DNA sequence: TGTGCCAGCAGATTCACAGGGGGCGATGAGACCCAGTACTTC.

V gene TRBV7-2 combines with J gene TRBJ2-7, with 7 positions matching TRBD1. The CDR3 is 14 residues long. V lost 5 bases and J lost 0; bases outside the gene matches: 4. Germline loops: CDR1 SGHTA, CDR2 FQGNSA. This CDR3 is CASSPGQVSYEQYF. CDR3 nucleotide sequence: TGTGCCAGCAGCCCCGGACAGGTCTCCTACGAGCAGTACTTC.

CDR3: CASSVQAEKLFF. In DNA, the CDR3 is TGTGCCAGCAGTGTACAGGCTGAAAAACTGTTTTTT. The chain uses TRBV2 and TRBJ1-4; a possible D gene is TRBD1 (5 bases). Looked up from germline, CDR1 is SNHLY and CDR2 is FYNNEI. The CDR3 consists of 12 residues. V lost 4 bases and J lost 7, with 7 bases in between.

V is TRBV5-6 and J is TRBJ2-3; maybe TRBD2 (5 bases). V was clipped by 0 bases and J by 2 bases, with 19 bases between them. The CDR3 contains 18 residues. CDR1 and CDR2 (germline): SGHDT, YYEEEE. This CDR3 is CASSLEVAIHRLTDTQYF. The CDR3 DNA follows: TGTGCCAGCAGCTTGGAGGTAGCGATCCACCGCCTCACAGATACGCAGTATTTT.

The J gene is TRBJ1-5, the V gene TRBV2, with D maybe TRBD1 (5 bases). Trimming removed 6 bases from V and 3 bases from J, with 15 bases in between. The CDR3 contains 15 residues. From germline, CDR1 is SNHLY and CDR2 FYNNEI. CDR3 sequence (DNA): TGTGCCAGCAGACGCAATACAGGCTTCAATCAGCCCCAGCATTTT. This encodes CASRRNTGFNQPQHF.

This clone was recorded once. V and J are TRBV6-5 and TRBJ1-2, with D possibly TRBD1 on 5 matching bases. Germline assignment: CDR1 MNHEY and CDR2 SVGAGI. The length of the CDR3 is 14 residues. The V end lost 7 bases, the J end lost 0 bases, and 12 bases lay between the germline ends. Here the CDR3 DNA reads TGTGCCAGCACAGCAGGGTTTGCTAACTATGGCTACACCTTC. Encoded protein: CASTAGFANYGYTF.

The rearrangement links TRBV6-5 to TRBJ1-5, with 9 bases that match TRBD1. The V gene's germline CDR1 is MNHEY and CDR2 SVGAGI. The CDR3 contains 14 residues. After removal of 6 bases from V and 6 bases from J, the junction contained 6 bases not matched to a gene. CDR3 region: CASRDGTGSQPQHF. The DNA for the CDR3 is TGTGCCAGCAGGGACGGGACAGGGAGTCAGCCCCAGCATTTT.

This chain connects TRBV28 to TRBJ2-3; a possible D gene is TRBD1 (5 bases). The CDR3 runs 13 residues. V was trimmed by 6 bases and J by 7 bases, leaving 14 bases between them. Germline loops: CDR1 MDHEN, CDR2 SYDVKM. The CDR3 is CASSPLGVNTQYF. For the CDR3, the DNA is TGTGCCAGCAGCCCCCTAGGGGTGAATACGCAGTATTTT.

The chain employs TRBV5-1 and TRBJ2-7, with 7 bases that match TRBD2. The CDR3 contains 18 residues. Trimming at V came to 1 base and at J to 4 bases, leaving 17 bases not matched to a gene. CDR1 is SGHRS, CDR2 YFSETQ, per germline. CDR3 sequence reads: CASSLYSSGGLLGYEQYF. The CDR3 nucleotides are TGCGCCAGCAGCTTGTATTCTAGCGGAGGGCTCTTAGGGTACGAGCAGTACTTC.